One TCR beta chain is described in this entry. The target antigen is unknown. This entry comes from a study of PD-1 blockade in mismatch repair-deficient tumors. Study overall: All were previously treated, progressing patients with around eleven mismatch repair-deficient cancer types. General observations from the study: After pembrolizumab, tumor-resident clones rose rapidly, then generally contracted before radiologic responses.

Using immunoSEQ multiplex PCR, the repertoire was profiled, and TCRdb retains in-frame clones only, with some absent. The table has 15,000 to 20,000 clones, around 82% seen once. Germline values: CDR1 SEHNR, CDR2 FQNEAQ (reference sequence). The CDR3 runs to 12 residues. Trimming took off 3 bases at V and 10 bases at J, with 12 bases between the two ends. PCR or immunohistochemistry showed mismatch repair deficiency in every enrolled patient. The sample here was PBMCs, taken before pembrolizumab treatment. V usage is TRBV7-9 and J usage is TRBJ1-1; D is unresolved. This receptor was obtained from an adult with mismatch repair-deficient cancer. CDR3 protein: CASSFNFNPAFF. The DNA of the CDR3 is TGTGCCAGCAGCTTCAACTTTAATCCAGCTTTCTTT.